Listed here are 6 T cell receptor beta chains from one sample, sequenced in a study of T cell responses to AZD1222 COVID-19 vaccine. The protocol was immunoSEQ multiplex PCR, while the TCRdb copy is restricted to in-frame clones and leaves out a portion. In the table there are nearly 200,000 clones, approximately 93% of which are singletons. The sample consisted of peripheral blood, taken 28 days after the second AZD1222 dose. All receptors derive from an adult who received the AZD1222 COVID-19 vaccine.

J is TRBJ2-3 and V is TRBV4-1, with TRBD2 matching over 12 bases. The CDR3 is 17 residues long. V lost 4 bases to trimming and J lost 2 bases; unmatched junction nucleotides: 7. Germline CDR1 reads MGHRA; CDR2 reads YSYEKL. In nucleotides, the CDR3 is TGCGCCAGCAGCCGAGGACTAGCGGGGAGACTCACAGATACGCAGTATTTT. It encodes CASSRGLAGRLTDTQYF.

This clone appeared a few times. The chain couples TRBV10-3 to TRBJ1-5, with a tentative D call TRBD1 (5 bases). This CDR3 is 17 amino acids long. Per the germline V gene, CDR1 is ENHRY and CDR2 is SYGVKD. The V gene lost 2 bases and the J gene lost 1 base, with 15 bases spanning the gap. The CDR3 protein is CAISEGQGGGSNQPQHF. The CDR3 DNA reads as TGTGCCATCAGTGAGGGGCAGGGTGGAGGAAGCAATCAGCCCCAGCATTTT.

The chain is built from TRBV30 and TRBJ1-2; D not resolved. The germline gives CDR1 GTSNPN, CDR2 SVGIG (reference sequence). V was trimmed by 0 bases and J by 7 bases, leaving 12 bases between them. This CDR3 region has 13 residues. This CDR3 reads CAWSVDRWSGYTF. The CDR3 nucleotides are TGTGCCTGGAGTGTCGACCGGTGGAGTGGCTACACCTTC.

The chain combines TRBV7-2 with TRBJ1-5; D call uncertain. CDR1 and CDR2 (germline): SGHTA, FQGNSA. The V gene lost 0 bases and the J gene lost 0 bases, with 9 bases spanning the gap. The CDR3 runs to 16 residues. The CDR3 sequence: CASSLAPDGSNQPQHF. DNA of the CDR3: TGTGCCAGCAGCTTAGCCCCCGACGGTAGCAATCAGCCCCAGCATTTT.

The chain combines TRBV28 with TRBJ2-2; D perhaps matches TRBD1 (6 bases). CDR1 MDHEN and CDR2 SYDVKM come from the germline V gene. Trimming took off 5 bases at V and 5 bases at J, with 15 bases between the two ends. CDR3 size: 15 residues. CDR3 DNA sequence: TGTGCCAGCAGTCAGAATAACAGGGTTACCGGGGAGCTGTTTTTT. It yields the protein CASSQNNRVTGELFF.

The chain is built from TRBV19 and TRBJ1-4; D may be TRBD1 (6 bases). The CDR3 totals 16 residues. The ends were cut back, 5 bases at V and 3 bases at J, with 16 bases in the middle. CDR1 and CDR2 from the germline V gene are LNHDA and SQIVND (reference sequence). The CDR3 DNA is TGTGCCAGTAGTTCTGCCCCAGGGGCGGCTAATGAAAAACTGTTTTTT. This codes for CASSSAPGAANEKLFF.